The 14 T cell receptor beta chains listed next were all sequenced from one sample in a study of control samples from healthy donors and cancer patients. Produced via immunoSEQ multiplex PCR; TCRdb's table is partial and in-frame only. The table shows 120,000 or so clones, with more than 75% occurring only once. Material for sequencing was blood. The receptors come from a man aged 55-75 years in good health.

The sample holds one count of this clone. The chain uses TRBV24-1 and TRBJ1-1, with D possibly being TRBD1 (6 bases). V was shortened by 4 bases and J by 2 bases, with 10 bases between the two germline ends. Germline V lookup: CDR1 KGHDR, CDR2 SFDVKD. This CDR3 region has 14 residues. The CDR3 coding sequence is TGTGCCACCAGTGAGGGACATCCAAACACTGAAGCTTTCTTT. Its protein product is CATSEGHPNTEAFF.

CDR3 coding DNA: TGTGCCAGCAGCTTAGTTGGAGGGGAAAAACTGTTTTTT. Protein: CASSLVGGEKLFF. This chain connects TRBV7-8 to TRBJ1-4; unclear D gene. This CDR3 has 13 residues. Trimming pared 1 base from V and 8 bases from J, leaving 8 bases between. Germline V lookup: CDR1 SGHVS, CDR2 FQNEAQ. The full variable domain, its missing parts supplied by reference TRBV7-8 and TRBJ1-4, is GAGVSQSPRYKVAKRGQDVALRCDPISGHVSLFWYQQALGQGPEFLTYFQNEAQLDKSGLPSDRFFAERPEGSVSTLKIQRTQQEDSAVYLCASSLVGGEKLFFGSGTQLSVL.

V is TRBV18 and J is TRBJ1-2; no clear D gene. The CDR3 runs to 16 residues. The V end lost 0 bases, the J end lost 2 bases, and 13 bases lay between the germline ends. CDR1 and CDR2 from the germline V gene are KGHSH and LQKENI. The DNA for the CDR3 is TGTGCCAGCTCACCACCCGGCAGGCCGGAGAACTATGGCTACACCTTC. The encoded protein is CASSPPGRPENYGYTF.

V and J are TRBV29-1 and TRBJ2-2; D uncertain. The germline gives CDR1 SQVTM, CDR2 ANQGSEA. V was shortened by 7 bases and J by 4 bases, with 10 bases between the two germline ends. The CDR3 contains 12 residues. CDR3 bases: TGCAGCGGGGATAAGGGCACCGGGGAGCTGTTTTTT. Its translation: CSGDKGTGELFF.

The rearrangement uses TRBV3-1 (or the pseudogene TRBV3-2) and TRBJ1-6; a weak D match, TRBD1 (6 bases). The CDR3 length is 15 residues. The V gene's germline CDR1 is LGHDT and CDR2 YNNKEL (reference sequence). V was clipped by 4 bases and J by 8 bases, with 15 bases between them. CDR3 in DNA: TGTGCCAGCAGCCGGCTACAGGGAGGGGATTCACCCCTCCACTTT. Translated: CASSRLQGGDSPLHF.

This chain's CDR3 is CSVVSGRGTSTDTQYF. The CDR3 DNA reads TGCAGCGTTGTTAGCGGGCGGGGAACTAGCACAGATACGCAGTATTTT. This rearrangement joins TRBV29-1 to TRBJ2-3, with TRBD2 matching over 7 bases. The CDR3 is 16 amino acids. CDR1 and CDR2 (germline): SQVTM, ANQGSEA. V lost 4 bases to trimming and J lost 0 bases; unmatched junction nucleotides: 10.

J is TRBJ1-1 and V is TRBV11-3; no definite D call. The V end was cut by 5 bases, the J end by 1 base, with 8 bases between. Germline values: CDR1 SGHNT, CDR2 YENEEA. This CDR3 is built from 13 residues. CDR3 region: CASSLRWNTEAFF. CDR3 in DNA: TGTGCCAGCAGCCTCAGGTGGAACACTGAAGCTTTCTTT.

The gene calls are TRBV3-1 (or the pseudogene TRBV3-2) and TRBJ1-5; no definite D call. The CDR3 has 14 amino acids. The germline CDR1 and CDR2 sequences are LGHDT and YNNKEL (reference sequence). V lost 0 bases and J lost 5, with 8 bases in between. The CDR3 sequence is CASSQDEGHQPQHF. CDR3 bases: TGTGCCAGCAGCCAAGATGAGGGCCATCAGCCCCAGCATTTT.

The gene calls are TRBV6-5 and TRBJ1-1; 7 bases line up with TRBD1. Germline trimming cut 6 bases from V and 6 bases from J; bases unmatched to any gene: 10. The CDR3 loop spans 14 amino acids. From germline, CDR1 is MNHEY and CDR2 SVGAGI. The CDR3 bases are TGTGCCAGCAGCCGACTCAGGGGGAGCGCTGAAGCTTTCTTT. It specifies CASSRLRGSAEAFF.

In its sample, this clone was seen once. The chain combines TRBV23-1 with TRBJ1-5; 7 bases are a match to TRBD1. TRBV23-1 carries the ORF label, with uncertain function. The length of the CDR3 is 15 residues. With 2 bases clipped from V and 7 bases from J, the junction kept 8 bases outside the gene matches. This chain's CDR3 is CASSQTTGLRQPQHF. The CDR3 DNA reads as TGCGCCAGCAGTCAAACGACAGGGTTGAGGCAGCCCCAGCATTTT.

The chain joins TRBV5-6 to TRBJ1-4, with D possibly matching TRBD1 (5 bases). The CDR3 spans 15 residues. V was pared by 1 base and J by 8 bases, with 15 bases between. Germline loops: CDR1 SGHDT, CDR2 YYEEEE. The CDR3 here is CASSLWAGWKEKLFF. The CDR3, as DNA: TGTGCCAGCAGCTTGTGGGCAGGGTGGAAAGAAAAACTGTTTTTT.

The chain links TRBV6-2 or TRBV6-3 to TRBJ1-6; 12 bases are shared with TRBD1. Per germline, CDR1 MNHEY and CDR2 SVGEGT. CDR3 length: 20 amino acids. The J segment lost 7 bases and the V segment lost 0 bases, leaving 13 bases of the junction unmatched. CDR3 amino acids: CASSYSPGQGAGPLNSPLHF. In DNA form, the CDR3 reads TGTGCCAGCAGTTACTCGCCGGGACAGGGGGCCGGTCCCCTCAATTCACCCCTCCACTTT.

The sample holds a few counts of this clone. CDR3 sequence (DNA): TGTGCCAGCAGTTTCGGCGGATCCTCTGGAAACACCATATATTTT. This codes for CASSFGGSSGNTIYF. The chain couples TRBV28 to TRBJ1-3; D is unresolved. The CDR3 runs 15 residues. CDR1 and CDR2 (germline): MDHEN, SYDVKM. V was shortened by 3 bases and J by 0 bases, with 9 bases between the two germline ends.

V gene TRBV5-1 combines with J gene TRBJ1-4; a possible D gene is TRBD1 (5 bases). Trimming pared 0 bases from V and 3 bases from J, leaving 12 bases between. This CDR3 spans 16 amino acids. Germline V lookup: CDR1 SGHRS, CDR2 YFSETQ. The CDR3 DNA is TGCGCCAGCAGCTTGGTTGGGGGAGAGGCTAATGAAAAACTGTTTTTT. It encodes CASSLVGGEANEKLFF.